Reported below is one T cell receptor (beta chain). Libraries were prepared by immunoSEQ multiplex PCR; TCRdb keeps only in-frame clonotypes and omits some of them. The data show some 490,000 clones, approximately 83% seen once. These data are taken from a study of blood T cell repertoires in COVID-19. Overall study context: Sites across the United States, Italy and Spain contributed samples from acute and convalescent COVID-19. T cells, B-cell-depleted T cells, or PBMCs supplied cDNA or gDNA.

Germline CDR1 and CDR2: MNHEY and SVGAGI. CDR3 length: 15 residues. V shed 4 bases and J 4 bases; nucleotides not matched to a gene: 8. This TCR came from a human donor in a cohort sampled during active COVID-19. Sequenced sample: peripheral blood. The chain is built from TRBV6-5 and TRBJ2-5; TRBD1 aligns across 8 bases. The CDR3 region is CASSSGQGAGETQYF. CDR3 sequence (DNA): TGTGCCAGCAGTTCTGGGCAGGGGGCGGGAGAGACCCAGTACTTC.